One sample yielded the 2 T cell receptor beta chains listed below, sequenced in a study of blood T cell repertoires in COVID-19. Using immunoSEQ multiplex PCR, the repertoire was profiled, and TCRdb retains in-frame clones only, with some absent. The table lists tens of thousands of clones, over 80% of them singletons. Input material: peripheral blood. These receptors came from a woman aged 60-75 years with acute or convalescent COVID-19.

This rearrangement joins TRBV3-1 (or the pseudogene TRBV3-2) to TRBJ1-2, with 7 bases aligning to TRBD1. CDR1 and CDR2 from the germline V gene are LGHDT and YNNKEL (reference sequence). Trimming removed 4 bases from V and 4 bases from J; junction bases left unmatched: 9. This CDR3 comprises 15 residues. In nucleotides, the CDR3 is TGTGCCAGCAGCCCGGGACAGACTCTTGGCTATGGCTACACCTTC. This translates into CASSPGQTLGYGYTF.

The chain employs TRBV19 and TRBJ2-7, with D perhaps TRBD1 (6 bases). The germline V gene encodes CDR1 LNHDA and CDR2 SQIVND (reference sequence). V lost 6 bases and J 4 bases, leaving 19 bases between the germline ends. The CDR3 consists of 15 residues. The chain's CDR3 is CASSQSQGVAYEQYF. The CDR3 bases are TGTGCCAGTAGCCAGTCACAGGGAGTGGCGTACGAGCAGTACTTC.